This entry features one T cell receptor beta chain sequence. Its matching antigen is unknown. This record comes from a study of T cell responses to AZD1222 COVID-19 vaccine. The J segment lost 0 bases and the V segment lost 9 bases, leaving 10 bases of the junction unmatched. Germline lookup yields CDR1 LNHDA and CDR2 SQIVND (reference sequence). CDR3 size: 16 residues. Study-wide findings and caveats: Baseline serostatus was positive in only a handful of AZD1222 recipients.

Generated by immunoSEQ multiplex PCR, the TCRdb table keeps only in-frame clones and is missing some. This table holds 140,000 to 150,000 clones, 80% to 90% found once. The clonotype was recovered from an adult in good health. The genes are TRBV19 and TRBJ1-5; 8 nucleotides match TRBD1. The material sequenced was peripheral blood, taken on day 0 of AZD1222 vaccination. The DNA for the CDR3 is TGTGCCAGCGACACTCAGGGGGCAGTTAGCAATCAGCCCCAGCATTTT. Translated: CASDTQGAVSNQPQHF. The full variable domain, its missing parts supplied by reference TRBV19 and TRBJ1-5, is DGGITQSPKYLFRKEGQNVTLSCEQNLNHDAMYWYRQDPGQGLRLIYYSQIVNDFQKGDIAEGYSVSREKKESFPLTVTSAQKNPTAFYLCASDTQGAVSNQPQHFGDGTRLSIL.